Described below is a single TCR beta chain sequence and its context. What it binds is not known. Germline V gene lookup returns CDR1 SGHTS and CDR2 YDEGEE. CDR3 length: 16 residues. Trimming at V came to 4 bases and at J to 1 base, leaving 7 bases not matched to a gene. This entry is derived from a study of graft-versus-host responses after intestinal transplantation. Study overall: Recipients were given multivisceral, liver-intestinal, or isolated intestinal transplants.

Data came from immunoSEQ multiplex PCR; TCRdb stores just in-frame clones and leaves some out. The sample lists 55,000 to 80,000 clones; roughly 90% were seen once. The sample in question was unstimulated CD8+ T cells sorted from spleen or lymph node cells, obtained before transplant. This TCR was sampled from a human donor who was the organ donor for an intestinal transplant. J is TRBJ2-3 and V is TRBV5-8, with 9 bases matching TRBD1. The CDR3 spells CASSPGQGRGTDTQYF. In DNA, the CDR3 is TGTGCCAGCAGCCCGGGACAGGGACGGGGCACAGATACGCAGTATTTT.